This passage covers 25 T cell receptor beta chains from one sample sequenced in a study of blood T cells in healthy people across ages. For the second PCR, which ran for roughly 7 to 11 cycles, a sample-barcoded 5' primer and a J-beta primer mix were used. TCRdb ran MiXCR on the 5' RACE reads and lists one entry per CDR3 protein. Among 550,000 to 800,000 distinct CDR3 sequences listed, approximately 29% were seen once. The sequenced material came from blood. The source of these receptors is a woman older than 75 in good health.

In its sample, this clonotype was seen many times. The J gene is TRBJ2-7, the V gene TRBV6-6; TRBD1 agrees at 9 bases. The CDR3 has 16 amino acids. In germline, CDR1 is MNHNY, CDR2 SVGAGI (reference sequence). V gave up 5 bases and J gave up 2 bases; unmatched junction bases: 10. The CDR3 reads CASSPPGQGSPYEQYF. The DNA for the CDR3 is TGTGCCAGCAGTCCTCCGGGACAGGGAAGCCCCTACGAGCAGTACTTC.

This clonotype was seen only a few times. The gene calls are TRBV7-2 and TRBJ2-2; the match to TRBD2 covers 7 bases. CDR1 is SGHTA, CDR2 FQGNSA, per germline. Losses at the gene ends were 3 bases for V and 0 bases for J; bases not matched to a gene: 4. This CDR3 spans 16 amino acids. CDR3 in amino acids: CASSLGGNPNTGELFF. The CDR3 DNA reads TGTGCCAGCAGCTTGGGGGGGAACCCGAACACCGGGGAGCTGTTTTTT.

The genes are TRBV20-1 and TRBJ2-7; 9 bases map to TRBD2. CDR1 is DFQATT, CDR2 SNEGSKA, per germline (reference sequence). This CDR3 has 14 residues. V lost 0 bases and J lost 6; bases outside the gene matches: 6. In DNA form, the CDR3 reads TGCAGTGCTAGAGATCCTAGCGGGGTTGCCGAGCAGTACTTC. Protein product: CSARDPSGVAEQYF.

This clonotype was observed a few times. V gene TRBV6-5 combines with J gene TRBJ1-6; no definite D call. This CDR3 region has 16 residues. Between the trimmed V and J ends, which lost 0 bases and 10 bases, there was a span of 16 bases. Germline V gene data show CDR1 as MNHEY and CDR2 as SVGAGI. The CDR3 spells CASSYSPPVLGSPLHF. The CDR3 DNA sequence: TGTGCCAGCAGTTACTCCCCCCCCGTTCTGGGGTCACCCCTCCACTTT.

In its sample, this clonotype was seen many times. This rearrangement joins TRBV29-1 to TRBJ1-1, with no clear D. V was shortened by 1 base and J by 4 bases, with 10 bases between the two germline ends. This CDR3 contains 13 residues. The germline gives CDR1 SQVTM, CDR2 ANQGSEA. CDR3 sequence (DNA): TGCAGCGTTGAAGGGCCCTGGGGCACTGAAGCTTTCTTT. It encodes CSVEGPWGTEAFF.

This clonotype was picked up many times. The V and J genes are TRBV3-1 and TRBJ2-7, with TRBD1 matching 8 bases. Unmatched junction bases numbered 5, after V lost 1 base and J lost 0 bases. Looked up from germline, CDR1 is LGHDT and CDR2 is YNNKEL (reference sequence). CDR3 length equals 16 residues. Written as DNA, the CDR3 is TGTGCCAGCAGCCAAGCCGGGACAGGCACCTCCTACGAGCAGTACTTC. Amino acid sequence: CASSQAGTGTSYEQYF.

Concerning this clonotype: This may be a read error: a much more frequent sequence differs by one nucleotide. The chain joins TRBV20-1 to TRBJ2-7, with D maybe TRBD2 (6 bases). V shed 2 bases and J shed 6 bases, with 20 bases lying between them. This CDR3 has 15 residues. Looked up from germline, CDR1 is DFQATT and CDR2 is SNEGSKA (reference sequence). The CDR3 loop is CSARSEGRLLSEQYF. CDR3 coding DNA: TGCAGTGCTAGATCGGAGGGCAGACTTCTTAGCGAGCAGTACTTC.

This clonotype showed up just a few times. CDR3 nucleotides: TGCAGTGCCCAAGTGAGGGGGGCGTTGGGAGCTTTCTTT. Protein sequence: CSAQVRGALGAFF. V gene TRBV20-1 combines with J gene TRBJ1-1; D is possibly TRBD1 (6 bases). Between the trimmed V and J ends, which lost 6 bases and 10 bases, there was a span of 21 bases. Per germline, CDR1 DFQATT and CDR2 SNEGSKA (reference sequence). The CDR3 runs to 13 residues.

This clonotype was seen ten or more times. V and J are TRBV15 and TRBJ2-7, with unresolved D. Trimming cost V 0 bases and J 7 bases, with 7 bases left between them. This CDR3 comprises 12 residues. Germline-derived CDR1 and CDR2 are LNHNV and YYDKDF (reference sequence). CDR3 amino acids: CATSRDTREQYF. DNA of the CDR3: TGTGCCACCAGCAGAGATACCAGGGAGCAGTACTTC.

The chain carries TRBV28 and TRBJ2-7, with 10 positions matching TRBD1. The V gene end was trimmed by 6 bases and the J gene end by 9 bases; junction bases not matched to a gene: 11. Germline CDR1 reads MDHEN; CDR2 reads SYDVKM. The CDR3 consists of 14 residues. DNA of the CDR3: TGTGCCAGCAGCCCGTCGACAGGGGGCTTGGGGCAGTACTTC. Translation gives CASSPSTGGLGQYF.

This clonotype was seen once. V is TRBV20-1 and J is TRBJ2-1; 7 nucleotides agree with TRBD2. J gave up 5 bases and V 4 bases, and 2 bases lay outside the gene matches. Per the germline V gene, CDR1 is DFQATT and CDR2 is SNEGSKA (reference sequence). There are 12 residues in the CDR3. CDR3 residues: CSANGGNNEQFF. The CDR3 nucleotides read TGCAGTGCTAACGGGGGGAACAATGAGCAGTTCTTC.

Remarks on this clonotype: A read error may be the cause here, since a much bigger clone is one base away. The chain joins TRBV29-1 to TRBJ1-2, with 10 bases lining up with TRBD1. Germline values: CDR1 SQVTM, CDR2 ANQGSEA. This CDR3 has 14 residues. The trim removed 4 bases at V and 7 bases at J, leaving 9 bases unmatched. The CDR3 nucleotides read TGCAGCGTTGCCGCGACAGGGGGCAGCTCTGGCTACACCTTC. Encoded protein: CSVAATGGSSGYTF.

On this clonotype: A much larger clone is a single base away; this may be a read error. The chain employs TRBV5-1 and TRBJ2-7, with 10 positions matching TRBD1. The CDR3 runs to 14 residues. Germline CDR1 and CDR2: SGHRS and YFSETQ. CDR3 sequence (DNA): TGCGTCAGCAGCGGACAGGGGGGTTCCTACGAGCAGTACTTC. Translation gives CVSSGQGGSYEQYF. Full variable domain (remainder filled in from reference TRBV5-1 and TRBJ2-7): KAGVTQTPRYLIKTRGQQVTLSCSPISGHRSVSWYQQTPGQGLQFLFEYFSETQRNKGNFPGRFSGRQFSNSRSEMNVSTLELGDSALYLCVSSGQGGSYEQYFGPGTRLTVT.

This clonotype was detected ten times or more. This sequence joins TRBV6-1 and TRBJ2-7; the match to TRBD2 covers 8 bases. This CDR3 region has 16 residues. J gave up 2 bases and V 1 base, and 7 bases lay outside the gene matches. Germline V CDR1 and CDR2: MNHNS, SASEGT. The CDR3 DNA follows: TGTGCCAGCAGTGAAGGGGCGGGGACTAGGACCTACGAGCAGTACTTC. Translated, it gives CASSEGAGTRTYEQYF.

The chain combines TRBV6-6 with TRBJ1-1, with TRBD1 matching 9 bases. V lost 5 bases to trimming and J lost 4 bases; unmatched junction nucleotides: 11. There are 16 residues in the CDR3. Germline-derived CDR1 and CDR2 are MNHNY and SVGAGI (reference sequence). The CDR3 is CASSNHKTGGGTEAFF. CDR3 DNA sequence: TGTGCCAGCAGTAACCATAAAACAGGGGGCGGCACTGAAGCTTTCTTT.

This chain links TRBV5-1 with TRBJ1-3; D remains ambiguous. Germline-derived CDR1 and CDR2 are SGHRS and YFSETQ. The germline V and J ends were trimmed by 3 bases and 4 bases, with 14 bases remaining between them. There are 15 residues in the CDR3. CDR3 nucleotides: TGCGCCAGCAGCTCGGGCGCGGGGAACGGAAACACCATATATTTT. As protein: CASSSGAGNGNTIYF.

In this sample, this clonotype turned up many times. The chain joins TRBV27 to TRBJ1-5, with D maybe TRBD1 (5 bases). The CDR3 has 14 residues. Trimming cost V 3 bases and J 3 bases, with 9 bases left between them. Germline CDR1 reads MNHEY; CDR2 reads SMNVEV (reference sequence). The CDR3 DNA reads TGTGCCAGCAGTTTCGCAGGGCCCAATCAGCCCCAGCATTTT. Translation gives CASSFAGPNQPQHF.

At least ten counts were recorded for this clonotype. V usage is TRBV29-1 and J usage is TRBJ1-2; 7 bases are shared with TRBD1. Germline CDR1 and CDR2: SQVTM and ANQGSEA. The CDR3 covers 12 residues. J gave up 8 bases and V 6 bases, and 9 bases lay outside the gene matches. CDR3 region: CSVDSGQSGYTF. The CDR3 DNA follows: TGCAGCGTCGATTCGGGACAGAGCGGCTACACCTTC.

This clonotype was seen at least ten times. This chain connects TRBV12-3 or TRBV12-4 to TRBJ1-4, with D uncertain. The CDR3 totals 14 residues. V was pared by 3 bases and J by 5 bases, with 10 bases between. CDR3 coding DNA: TGTGCCAGCAGTTTGGAGCCCGTAAATGAAAAACTGTTTTTT. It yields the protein CASSLEPVNEKLFF.

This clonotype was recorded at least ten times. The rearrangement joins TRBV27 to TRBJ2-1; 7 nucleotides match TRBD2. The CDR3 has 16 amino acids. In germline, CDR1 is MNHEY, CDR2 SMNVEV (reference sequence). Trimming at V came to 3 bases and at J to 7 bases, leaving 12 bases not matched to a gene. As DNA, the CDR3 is TGTGCCAGCAGTTTTGGCGGGGGTATCCCTGGGAATGAGCAGTTCTTC. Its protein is CASSFGGGIPGNEQFF.

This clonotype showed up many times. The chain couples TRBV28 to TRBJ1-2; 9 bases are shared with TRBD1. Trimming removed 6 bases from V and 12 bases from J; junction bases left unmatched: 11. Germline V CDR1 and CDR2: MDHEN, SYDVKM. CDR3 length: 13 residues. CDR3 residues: CASSQPGQGFHTF. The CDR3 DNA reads TGTGCCAGCAGCCAACCGGGACAGGGATTCCACACCTTC.

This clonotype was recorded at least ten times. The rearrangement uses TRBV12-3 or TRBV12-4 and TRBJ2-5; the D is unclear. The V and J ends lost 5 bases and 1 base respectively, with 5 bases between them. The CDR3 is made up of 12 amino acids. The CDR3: CASSRAQETQYF. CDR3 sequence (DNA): TGTGCCAGCAGTCGGGCCCAAGAGACCCAGTACTTC.

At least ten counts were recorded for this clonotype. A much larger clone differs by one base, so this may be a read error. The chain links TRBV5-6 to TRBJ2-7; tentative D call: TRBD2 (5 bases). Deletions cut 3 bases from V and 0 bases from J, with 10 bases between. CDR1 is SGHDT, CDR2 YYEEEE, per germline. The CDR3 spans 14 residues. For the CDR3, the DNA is TGTGCCAGCAGCTGGAGCGGATACTCCTACGAGCAGTACTTC. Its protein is CASSWSGYSYEQYF.

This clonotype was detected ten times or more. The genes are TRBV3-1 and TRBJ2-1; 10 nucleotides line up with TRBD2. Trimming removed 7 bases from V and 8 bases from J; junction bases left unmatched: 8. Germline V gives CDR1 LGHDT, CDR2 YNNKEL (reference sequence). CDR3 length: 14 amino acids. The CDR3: CASTRSGGAYEQFF. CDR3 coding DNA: TGTGCCAGCACAAGAAGCGGGGGGGCATATGAGCAGTTCTTC.

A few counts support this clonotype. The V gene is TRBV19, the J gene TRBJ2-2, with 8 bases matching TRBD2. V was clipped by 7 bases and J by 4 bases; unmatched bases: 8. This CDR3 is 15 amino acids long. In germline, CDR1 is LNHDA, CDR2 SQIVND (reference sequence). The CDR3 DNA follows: TGTGCCAGTACTGCGGGGGGTTCTCGCACCGGGGAGCTGTTTTTT. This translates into CASTAGGSRTGELFF.